The entry that follows covers one T cell receptor (beta chain) sequence. It has no known antigen specificity. No base quality information exists; no much larger clone differs at one position. The sample originates from a study of blood T cell repertoires in COVID-19 (TCRdb year 2020). With respect to the entire study: Samples covering the acute and convalescent phases of COVID-19 were provided by collaborators in the United States, Italy and Spain. The material from the prospective study consisted of cDNA or gDNA derived from T cells, B-cell-depleted T cells, or PBMCs. Subjects who had been exposed to COVID-19, were actively infected with it, or had recovered from it provided the deeply sampled blood TCRbeta repertoires that made up the dataset. The repertoires were released in a freely available public database intended as a resource for research on the immune response to SARS-CoV-2. Samples were obtained from the ongoing ImmuneRACE study (first 160 participants) and from over 1,000 subjects provided by 6 global collaborators. A de-identified subject ID, COVID-19 status, age in years and sex were almost always included in the sample metadata. Where HLA class I and class II types were available, the types were taken from metadata supplied by the sample provider, not from assay-based typing. On the study overall, not on this receptor specifically: The amount of clinical and demographic metadata varied by source and participant and was provided uncurated.

The immunoSEQ Assay, a bias-controlled multiplex PCR, was used to amplify TCRbeta CDR3 regions from genomic DNA. On the study's bioinformatics: The number of nucleated cells in each sample was estimated from the amplification of reference gene primers within the assay. Sequence reads were collapsed and filtered to measure the absolute abundance of every unique TCRbeta CDR3 rearrangement. For each sample, productive Simpson clonality was calculated by taking the square root of Simpson's diversity index across productive rearrangements. TCRdb provides this immuneACCESS table in a form limited to in-frame rearrangements. Some clones are lacking; in checked studies, under half of them reflect an unresolved V gene, and why the rest are absent is not known. The D gene and trimming were derived from the DNA, and the V and J assignments and clone size from that table. The table for this sample lists 200,000 to 300,000 clones; just under 85% of them were counted only once. The ten biggest clones cover roughly 10% of the sample.

The collaborating institutions used their own protocols to collect whole blood in K2EDTA tubes. For TCRbeta analysis, collaborator samples were shipped as frozen whole blood, as isolated PBMCs, or as DNA extracted from either sample type. The receptor comes from a man older than 75 with acute or convalescent COVID-19. Sequenced material: peripheral blood.

For the CDR3, the sequence is CASTPRTGQGGYNEQFF. The nucleotides read TGTGCCAGCACCCCCAGGACGGGACAGGGTGGGTACAATGAGCAGTTCTTC. This sequence uses TRBV2 and TRBJ2-1, and TRBD1 matches 9 of the central bases. The CDR3 runs 17 amino acids, cysteine and phenylalanine included. Only CDR3 DNA remains: 51 bases, in frame from the first base. CDR1 SNHLY and CDR2 FYNNEI are derived from the germline V gene. After removal of 7 bases from V and 4 bases from J, the junction retains 14 bases not matched to a gene.